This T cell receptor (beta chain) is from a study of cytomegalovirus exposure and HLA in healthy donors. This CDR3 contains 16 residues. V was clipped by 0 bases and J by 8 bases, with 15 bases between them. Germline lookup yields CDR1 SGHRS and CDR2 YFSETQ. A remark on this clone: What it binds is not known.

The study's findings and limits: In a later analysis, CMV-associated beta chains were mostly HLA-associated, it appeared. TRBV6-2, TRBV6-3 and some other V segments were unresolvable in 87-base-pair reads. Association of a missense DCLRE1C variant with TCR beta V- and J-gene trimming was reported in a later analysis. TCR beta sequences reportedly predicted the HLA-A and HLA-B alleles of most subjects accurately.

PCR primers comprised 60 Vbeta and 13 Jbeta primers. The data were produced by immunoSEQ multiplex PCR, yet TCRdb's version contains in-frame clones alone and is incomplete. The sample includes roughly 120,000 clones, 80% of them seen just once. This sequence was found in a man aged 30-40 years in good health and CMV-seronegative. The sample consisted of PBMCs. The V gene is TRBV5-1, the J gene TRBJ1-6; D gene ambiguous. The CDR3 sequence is CASSLAVPPADSPLHF. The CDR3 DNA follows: TGCGCCAGCAGCTTGGCCGTGCCGCCGGCGGATTCACCCCTCCACTTT.